This TCR beta chain was recovered during a study of breast tumors, draining lymph nodes, adjacent tissues (dated by TCRdb to about 2016). Describing the broader study: Breast cancer patients provided tumor, adjacent nontumor tissue and axillary lymph nodes, and the study compared the TCR beta repertoires across these three sources. In human breast cancer, the study set out to assess how tumor, surrounding tissue and draining lymph node repertoires relate to one another and whether T cells might be exchanged between them. Here is what the overall study found, with its caveats: The data were considered consistent with most tumor T cells being derived from the lymph node and subsequently expanding within tumor tissue. Tumor T-cell repertoires showed less diversity than lymph node repertoires and more diversity than nontumor tissue repertoires, and tumor T-cell repertoires showed preferential V and J gene usage. The similarity between tumor and nontumor tissue repertoires was significantly greater in luminal-like breast cancer than in basal-like breast cancer. The conclusion that tumor T cells originate in lymph nodes was presented as consistent with a hypothesis rather than as directly demonstrated.

In regard to this clonotype: Its antigen is currently not known. No much larger clone is present one base from it, and per-base qualities are unavailable.

The axillary draining lymph nodes of breast cancer patients were the source of the lymph node samples. The sequencer was an Illumina HiSeq 2000. Multiplex PCR amplification was used to generate the TCR beta chain libraries. The amplified TCR beta chain products were analyzed by high-throughput sequencing. Starting from the raw public reads, TCRdb applied fastp trimming at Q25, assembled clones with MiXCR and retained in-frame beta chains. Every distinct CDR3 protein forms one entry, paired with its most common genes and DNA. A total of around 230,000 distinct CDR3 sequences appear in this sample, 30% to 35% of them only once. The top ten clonotypes cover approximately 3.7% of the sample. Sequenced input: axillary lymph node tissue. This TCR was recovered from a female donor with breast cancer. Some clones in this sample may be carry-over from other donors' samples.

The DNA is TGTGCCAGCAGTTTTATGTGGGGGTCCACCGGGGAGCTGTTTTTT. Translation gives CASSFMWGSTGELFF. Rearrangement joined TRBV12-3 or TRBV12-4 to TRBJ2-2; the D gene could be either TRBD1 or TRBD2, each agreeing at 5 bases. The CDR3 measures 15 amino acids from cysteine to phenylalanine. Only the CDR3 region is kept as DNA, spanning 45 bases read in frame from base 1. V and J lose 3 bases and 4 bases, and a span of 12 bases separates them.